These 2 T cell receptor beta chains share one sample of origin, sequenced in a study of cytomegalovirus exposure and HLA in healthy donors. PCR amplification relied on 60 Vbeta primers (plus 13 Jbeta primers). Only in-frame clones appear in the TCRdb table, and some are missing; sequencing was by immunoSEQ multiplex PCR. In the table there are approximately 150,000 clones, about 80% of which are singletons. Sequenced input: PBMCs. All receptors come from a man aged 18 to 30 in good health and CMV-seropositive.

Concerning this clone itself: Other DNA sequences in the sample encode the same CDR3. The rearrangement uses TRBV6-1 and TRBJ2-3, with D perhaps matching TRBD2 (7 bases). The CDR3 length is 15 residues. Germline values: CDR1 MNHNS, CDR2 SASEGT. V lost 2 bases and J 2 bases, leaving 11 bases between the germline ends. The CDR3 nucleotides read TGTGCCAGCAGTGAATGGGGGGGCGCCACAGATACGCAGTATTTT. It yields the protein CASSEWGGATDTQYF.

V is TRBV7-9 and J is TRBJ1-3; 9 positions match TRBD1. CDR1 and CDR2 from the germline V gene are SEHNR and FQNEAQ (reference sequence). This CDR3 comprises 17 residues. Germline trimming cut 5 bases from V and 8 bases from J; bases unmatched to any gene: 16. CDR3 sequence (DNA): TGTGCCAGCAGCGTCCCTCGGGACAGGGACCATATAGACACCATATATTTT. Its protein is CASSVPRDRDHIDTIYF.